The present T cell receptor beta chain was sequenced within a study of cytomegalovirus exposure and HLA in healthy donors. This clone occurred once. TCRdb's copy holds only in-frame clones and misses some; the assay was immunoSEQ multiplex PCR. The table records 200,000 to 250,000 clones, roughly 87% of them present only once. Separate from the roughly 670-subject first cohort, the approximately 130-subject validation cohort was the one that the donors belonged to. The CDR3 runs 14 residues. CDR1 SNHLY and CDR2 FYNNEI come from the germline V gene. With 7 bases clipped from V and 6 bases from J, the junction kept 7 bases outside the gene matches.

Sequencing used PBMCs. This chain links TRBV2 with TRBJ2-1, with 9 bases fitting TRBD1. The TCR was taken from a woman aged 18-29 years in good health and CMV-seropositive. The CDR3 DNA sequence: TGTGCCAGCATTTGGGACAGGGCCGGCAATGAGCAGTTCTTC. Encoded protein: CASIWDRAGNEQFF.